This passage covers 32 T cell receptor beta chains from one sample sequenced in a study of shared clonotypes between healthy human individuals. Clones were read by immunoSEQ multiplex PCR, and TCRdb kept only the in-frame ones, dropping some. The data show 850,000 to 1,100,000 clones, about 72% seen once. Sequenced: memory CD4+ T cells from PBMCs. The subset here: CD45RA-negative fraction. The receptors originated from a man aged 18 to 30 in good health. Some clones in this sample may be carry-over from other donors' samples.

The rearrangement joins TRBV5-4 to TRBJ1-1, with D possibly matching TRBD1 (6 bases). The V gene's germline CDR1 is SGHNT and CDR2 YYREEE (reference sequence). The CDR3 consists of 15 residues. Trimming took off 0 bases at V and 8 bases at J, with 17 bases between the two ends. The CDR3 here is CASSLVGRGHPEAFF. For the CDR3, the DNA is TGTGCCAGCAGCTTGGTGGGCAGGGGCCATCCCGAAGCTTTCTTT.

V and J are TRBV9 and TRBJ2-7, with a weak D call TRBD2 (6 bases). CDR1 is SGDLS, CDR2 YYNGEE, per germline. This CDR3 is 15 amino acids long. The V and J ends lost 2 bases and 2 bases respectively, with 14 bases between them. The CDR3 DNA sequence: TGTGCCAGCAGCGTGCGGGGCGGTGGTACCTACGAGCAGTACTTC. Its protein is CASSVRGGGTYEQYF.

This clone has more than one count but fewer than ten. This specimen includes other DNA sequences encoding the same CDR3. The CDR3 is CASSRTGADTQYF. Written as DNA, the CDR3 is TGTGCCAGCAGCCGGACAGGAGCAGATACGCAGTATTTT. The rearrangement uses TRBV5-4 and TRBJ2-3, with TRBD1 matching over 7 bases. The V segment lost 4 bases and the J segment 4 bases; nucleotides outside the gene matches: 3. This CDR3 has 13 amino acids. Germline assignment: CDR1 SGHNT and CDR2 YYREEE (reference sequence).

J is TRBJ2-7 and V is TRBV14, with TRBD1 as a possible D gene (6 bases). Trimming took 4 bases from V and 1 from J, leaving 14 bases between them. CDR1 SGHDN and CDR2 FVKESK come from the germline V gene. The CDR3 covers 15 residues. DNA of the CDR3: TGTGCCAGCAGCCCCCGGACAGCCCTATCCTACGAGCAGTACTTC. Its protein is CASSPRTALSYEQYF.

V is TRBV30 and J is TRBJ1-2; 9 bases align to TRBD1. The CDR3 covers 16 residues. Trimming at V came to 3 bases and at J to 2 bases, leaving 10 bases not matched to a gene. The germline CDR1 and CDR2 sequences are GTSNPN and SVGIG (reference sequence). In DNA, the CDR3 is TGTGCCTGGAGAGCCGGACAGGGGCGGTACAACTATGGCTACACCTTC. This encodes CAWRAGQGRYNYGYTF.

This clone was found a few times. The gene calls are TRBV19 and TRBJ1-2; a possible D gene is TRBD1 (5 bases). The CDR3 sequence is 14 residues long. The ends were cut back, 6 bases at V and 2 bases at J, with 13 bases in the middle. CDR1 is LNHDA and CDR2 is SQIVND in the germline V gene (reference sequence). CDR3 protein: CASSRQLGNYGYTF. In nucleotides, the CDR3 is TGTGCCAGTAGCAGACAGTTAGGGAACTATGGCTACACCTTC.

The chain employs TRBV9 and TRBJ2-3; D not resolved. Looked up from germline, CDR1 is SGDLS and CDR2 is YYNGEE. Trimming left V 0 bases short and J 9 bases short, with 11 bases between. This CDR3 has 13 amino acids. The CDR3 bases are TGTGCCAGCAGCGTAGGGCCCCTAGACACGCAGTATTTT. It is translated as CASSVGPLDTQYF.

This sequence joins TRBV5-6 and TRBJ1-5, with D possibly being TRBD1 (5 bases). The CDR3 is made up of 16 amino acids. Trimming pared 1 base from V and 2 bases from J, leaving 13 bases between. The germline gives CDR1 SGHDT, CDR2 YYEEEE. This CDR3 reads CASSLLRGKGNQPQHF. The CDR3 bases are TGTGCCAGCAGCTTGCTGAGGGGTAAAGGCAATCAGCCCCAGCATTTT.

V is TRBV6-1 and J is TRBJ1-5; 10 bases agree with TRBD1. Trimming at V came to 0 bases and at J to 2 bases, leaving 7 bases not matched to a gene. The length of the CDR3 is 18 residues. Germline CDR1 MNHNS, CDR2 SASEGT. The DNA of the CDR3 is TGTGCCAGCAGTGAAGCCCCAGGACAGGGGGGACGCAATCAGCCCCAGCATTTT. It codes for CASSEAPGQGGRNQPQHF.

This chain joins TRBV6-6 and TRBJ1-2, with 9 bases that match TRBD1. The V segment lost 4 bases and the J segment 6 bases; nucleotides outside the gene matches: 12. The germline V gene has CDR1 MNHNY and CDR2 SVGAGI (reference sequence). There are 16 residues in the CDR3. The CDR3 coding sequence is TGTGCCAGCAGTTCCCCGGTGGGACAGGGAGCACATGGCTACACCTTC. Amino acids: CASSSPVGQGAHGYTF.

The chain combines TRBV15 with TRBJ1-1; D is unclear. The CDR3 totals 16 residues. Germline V gene lookup returns CDR1 LNHNV and CDR2 YYDKDF (reference sequence). The V end was cut by 4 bases, the J end by 0 bases, with 15 bases between. The DNA for the CDR3 is TGTGCCACCAGCAAGGGCCGAACCGGAATGAACACTGAAGCTTTCTTT. It specifies CATSKGRTGMNTEAFF.

This clone appeared a few times. The CDR3 DNA reads as TGTGCCAGCAGCTTGGCCTTCGGCCCAGGAAGCACAGATACGCAGTATTTT. It is translated as CASSLAFGPGSTDTQYF. V gene TRBV5-4 combines with J gene TRBJ2-3; D gene unclear. V gave up 0 bases and J gave up 0 bases, with 14 bases separating them. This CDR3 spans 17 amino acids. Germline CDR1 and CDR2: SGHNT and YYREEE (reference sequence).

The V call is TRBV2, the J call TRBJ2-2; no clear D gene. Germline V CDR1 and CDR2: SNHLY, FYNNEI. The CDR3 has 12 amino acids. Trimming pared 5 bases from V and 5 bases from J, leaving 6 bases between. CDR3 protein: CASSFDTGELFF. The DNA for the CDR3 is TGTGCCAGCAGTTTCGATACCGGGGAGCTGTTTTTT. Complete variable domain (other parts from reference TRBV2 and TRBJ2-2): EPEVTQTPSHQVTQMGQEVILRCVPISNHLYFYWYRQILGQKVEFLVSFYNNEISEKSEIFDDQFSVERPDGSNFTLKIRSTKLEDSAMYFCASSFDTGELFFGEGSRLTVL.

This clone was observed a handful of times. CDR3 protein: CASSLDGFTYEQYF. In DNA form, the CDR3 reads TGTGCCAGCAGCTTAGATGGGTTCACCTACGAGCAGTACTTC. This rearrangement joins TRBV7-2 to TRBJ2-7; D gene ambiguous. V was cut by 1 base and J by 2 bases, with 9 bases left in between. The CDR3 length is 14 residues. Germline-derived CDR1 and CDR2 are SGHTA and FQGNSA. The entire variable domain, with the rest obtained from reference TRBV7-2 and TRBJ2-7, is as follows: GAGVSQSPSNKVTEKGKDVELRCDPISGHTALYWYRQSLGQGLEFLIYFQGNSAPDKSGLPSDRFSAERTGGSVSTLTIQRTQQEDSAVYLCASSLDGFTYEQYFGPGTRLTVT.

The CDR3 is CASSDRPGEGTQYF. In nucleotides, the CDR3 is TGTGCCAGCAGTGATCGGCCTGGTGAAGGAACCCAGTACTTC. The rearrangement uses TRBV6-4 and TRBJ2-5; the D is unclear. CDR3 length: 14 residues. Germline CDR1 is MRHNA and CDR2 is SNTAGT. V was pared by 3 bases and J by 8 bases, with 16 bases between.

V usage is TRBV6-6 and J usage is TRBJ2-5; TRBD1 agrees at 10 bases. V shed 8 bases, J shed 5 bases, and the junction held 8 bases outside the gene matches. In germline, CDR1 is MNHNY, CDR2 SVGAGI (reference sequence). This CDR3 spans 14 amino acids. CDR3 amino acids: CASSRDRGIETQYF. CDR3 DNA sequence: TGTGCCAGCTCCCGGGACAGGGGAATTGAGACCCAGTACTTC.

This clone was seen repeatedly, ten times or more. The rearrangement joins TRBV11-2 to TRBJ2-7; 8 nucleotides agree with TRBD1. Germline V lookup: CDR1 SGHAT, CDR2 FQNNGV. Trimming cost V 5 bases and J 3 bases; bases outside gene matches: 6. The CDR3 extends over 14 amino acids. This CDR3 is CASSKDRAIYEQYF. The CDR3 coding sequence is TGTGCCAGCAGCAAGGACAGGGCGATCTACGAGCAGTACTTC.

This clone came up once. The genes are TRBV13 and TRBJ1-6; tentatively, D is TRBD1 (6 bases). Trimming removed 3 bases at V and 9 bases at J, with 12 bases between. The CDR3 is made up of 14 amino acids. Germline CDR1 PRHDT, CDR2 FYEKMQ (reference sequence). In DNA form, the CDR3 reads TGTGCCAGCAGCTTTTCCAGGGGCGGTTCACCCCTCCACTTT. Encoded protein: CASSFSRGGSPLHF.

The rearrangement joins TRBV4-2 to TRBJ2-7; 7 nucleotides align to TRBD2. Germline V gives CDR1 LGHNA, CDR2 YNFKEQ. This CDR3 has 15 amino acids. Trimming removed 4 bases from V and 4 bases from J; junction bases left unmatched: 10. The CDR3 DNA is TGTGCCAGCAGCCCCCGAGGGGAGGGGTGGTACGAGCAGTACTTC. Amino acid sequence: CASSPRGEGWYEQYF.

The CDR3 coding sequence is TGCAGTGCTTCCAAGGTGCGGCAGTTCTTC. Translated, it gives CSASKVRQFF. This chain joins TRBV20-1 and TRBJ2-1, with D unresolved. The CDR3 covers 10 residues. Germline assignment: CDR1 DFQATT and CDR2 SNEGSKA (reference sequence). V dropped 5 bases and J dropped 12 bases, with 11 bases sitting between them.

This clone was seen a handful of times. The V gene is TRBV19, the J gene TRBJ1-3; D gene unclear. CDR1 and CDR2 from the germline V gene are LNHDA and SQIVND (reference sequence). This CDR3 region has 16 residues. The V end lost 5 bases, the J end lost 0 bases, and 14 bases lay between the germline ends. CDR3 nucleotides: TGTGCCAGTAGTGCCGTACACACGCTCTCTGGAAACACCATATATTTT. Its translation: CASSAVHTLSGNTIYF.

This chain links TRBV28 with TRBJ1-2; TRBD1 agrees at 9 bases. V trimming: 5 bases; J trimming: 4 bases; junction bases outside the gene matches: 2. This CDR3 contains 13 residues. Germline CDR1 is MDHEN and CDR2 is SYDVKM. The CDR3 DNA reads TGTGCCAGCAGTCAGGGACAGGGCTATGGCTACACCTTC. It translates to CASSQGQGYGYTF.

The chain employs TRBV7-2 and TRBJ2-1, with TRBD2 as a possible D gene (7 bases). Per the germline V gene, CDR1 is SGHTA and CDR2 is FQGNSA. The CDR3 is made up of 14 amino acids. V lost 8 bases, J lost 10 bases, and 21 bases lay in between. The CDR3 coding sequence is TGTGCCAGCTCCAGGGGCGGGGGCCCCCAGGAGCAGTTCTTC. Translated, it gives CASSRGGGPQEQFF.

The chain is built from TRBV2 and TRBJ1-1, with D possibly TRBD1 on 6 matching bases. CDR3 size: 15 residues. V gave up 3 bases and J gave up 1 base, with 12 bases separating them. The germline gives CDR1 SNHLY, CDR2 FYNNEI. The CDR3 nucleotides read TGTGCCAGCAGTGAGAGGGTAGGGGGGAACACTGAAGCTTTCTTT. This translates into CASSERVGGNTEAFF.

Comment on this clone: A far larger clone is off by one base, so a read error is likely. The chain uses TRBV28 and TRBJ1-1; TRBD1 matches 10 bases. Looked up from germline, CDR1 is MDHEN and CDR2 is SYDVKM. The CDR3 totals 13 residues. After removal of 11 bases from V and 9 bases from J, the junction contained 12 bases not matched to a gene. CDR3 DNA: TGTGCCGTTACGCCGGGACAGGGGTCGAAAGCTTTCTTT. Translating it yields CAVTPGQGSKAFF.

This clone was seen a single time. The genes are TRBV19 and TRBJ2-2, with D perhaps TRBD1 (6 bases). From germline, CDR1 is LNHDA and CDR2 SQIVND (reference sequence). V gave up 1 base and J gave up 2 bases, with 8 bases separating them. This CDR3 has 15 amino acids. CDR3 DNA: TGTGCCAGTAGTATAGGGGACACCAACACCGGGGAGCTGTTTTTT. As protein: CASSIGDTNTGELFF.

This clone was recorded once. Other DNA sequences in this sample translate to the same CDR3. This sequence joins TRBV30 and TRBJ2-5; TRBD1 is a possible D gene (7 bases). Between the trimmed V and J ends, which lost 4 bases and 5 bases, there was a span of 8 bases. The CDR3 extends over 11 amino acids. CDR1 is GTSNPN and CDR2 is SVGIG in the germline V gene (reference sequence). In nucleotides, the CDR3 is TGTGCCTGGACAGGGGGGGAGACCCAGTACTTC. Translating it yields CAWTGGETQYF.

This clone turned up a few times. This rearrangement joins TRBV28 to TRBJ2-5; D is perhaps TRBD2 (5 bases). This CDR3 comprises 16 residues. Germline CDR1 and CDR2: MDHEN and SYDVKM. Trimming took off 4 bases at V and 5 bases at J, with 20 bases between the two ends. The CDR3 spells CASSSRRSRYFETQYF. CDR3 nucleotides: TGTGCCAGCAGTTCAAGGAGGTCCCGGTACTTTGAGACCCAGTACTTC.

This clone was seen a handful of times. The V gene is TRBV5-1, the J gene TRBJ2-3, with 13 bases matching TRBD2. Germline V gene lookup returns CDR1 SGHRS and CDR2 YFSETQ. This CDR3 region has 14 residues. Trimming at V came to 7 bases and at J to 1 base, leaving 0 bases not matched to a gene. In nucleotides, the CDR3 is TGCGCCAGCGGGACTAGCGGGGGCACAGATACGCAGTATTTT. It translates to CASGTSGGTDTQYF.

The CDR3 DNA reads as TGTGCCAGCAGCCTACAGGGTGCAGAGACCCAGTACTTC. Translated: CASSLQGAETQYF. V is TRBV5-4 and J is TRBJ2-5; the D gene is possibly TRBD1 (6 bases). The CDR3 is made up of 13 amino acids. V lost 4 bases and J lost 4, with 11 bases in between. CDR1 is SGHNT and CDR2 is YYREEE in the germline V gene (reference sequence).

The chain is built from TRBV5-1 and TRBJ2-1; D may be TRBD2 (6 bases). The CDR3 is 16 amino acids. The germline V gene has CDR1 SGHRS and CDR2 YFSETQ. The V and J ends lost 4 bases and 1 base respectively, with 15 bases between them. The CDR3 is CASSVGGTGSYNEQFF. For the CDR3, the DNA is TGCGCCAGCAGCGTGGGAGGTACGGGATCCTACAATGAGCAGTTCTTC.

The chain couples TRBV29-1 to TRBJ2-5; perhaps TRBD1 as D (6 bases). In germline, CDR1 is SQVTM, CDR2 ANQGSEA. The CDR3 has 11 amino acids. The ends were cut back, 4 bases at V and 10 bases at J, with 13 bases in the middle. The CDR3: CSVAGAEDQYF. In nucleotides, the CDR3 is TGCAGCGTTGCAGGGGCCGAGGACCAGTACTTC. The complete variable domain, with remaining parts taken from reference TRBV29-1 and TRBJ2-5, reads SAVISQKPSRDICQRGTSLTIQCQVDSQVTMMFWYRQQPGQSLTLIATANQGSEATYESGFVIDKFPISRPNLTFSTLTVSNMSPEDSSIYLCSVAGAEDQYFGPGTRLLVL.